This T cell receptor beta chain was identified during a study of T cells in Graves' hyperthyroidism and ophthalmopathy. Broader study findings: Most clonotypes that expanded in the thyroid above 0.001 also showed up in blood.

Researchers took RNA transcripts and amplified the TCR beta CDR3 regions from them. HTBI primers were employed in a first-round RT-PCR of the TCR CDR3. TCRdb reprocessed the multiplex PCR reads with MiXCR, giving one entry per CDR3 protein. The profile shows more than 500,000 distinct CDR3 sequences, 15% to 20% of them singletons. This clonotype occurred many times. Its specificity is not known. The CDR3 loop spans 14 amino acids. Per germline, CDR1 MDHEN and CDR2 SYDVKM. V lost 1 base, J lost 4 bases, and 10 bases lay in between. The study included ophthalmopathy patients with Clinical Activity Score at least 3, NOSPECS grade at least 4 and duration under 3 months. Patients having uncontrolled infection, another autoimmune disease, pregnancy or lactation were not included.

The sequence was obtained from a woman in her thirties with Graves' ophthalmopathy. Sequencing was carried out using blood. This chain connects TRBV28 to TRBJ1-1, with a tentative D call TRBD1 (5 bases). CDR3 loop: CASSLSGDPTEAFF. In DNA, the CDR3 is TGTGCCAGCAGTTTATCGGGGGACCCCACTGAAGCTTTCTTT.